The 17 T cell receptor beta chains below were found in one sample sequenced in a study of blood T cell repertoires in COVID-19. Clones were sequenced by immunoSEQ multiplex PCR, and TCRdb holds only the in-frame ones, with some missing. The table includes 35,000 or so clones, about 91% detected once. The sequenced sample consisted of peripheral blood. These receptors all come from a human donor in a cohort sampled during active COVID-19.

The rearrangement joins TRBV5-1 to TRBJ2-3; 11 nucleotides agree with TRBD2. V lost 0 bases, J lost 6 bases, and 9 bases stayed unmatched. This CDR3 is 17 amino acids long. Per the germline V gene, CDR1 is SGHRS and CDR2 is YFSETQ. As DNA, the CDR3 is TGCGCCAGCAGCTTGGGACTAGCGGGGATCATTGGGGATACGCAGTATTTT. Its translation: CASSLGLAGIIGDTQYF.

V usage is TRBV14 and J usage is TRBJ1-1; a possible D gene is TRBD1 (5 bases). In germline, CDR1 is SGHDN, CDR2 FVKESK. The CDR3 has 14 amino acids. Trimming removed 4 bases at V and 0 bases at J, with 9 bases between. This CDR3 reads CASSLAGMNTEAFF. DNA of the CDR3: TGTGCCAGCAGCCTGGCAGGGATGAACACTGAAGCTTTCTTT.

V usage is TRBV7-2 and J usage is TRBJ1-3; D is perhaps TRBD1 (6 bases). CDR3 length equals 15 residues. Between the trimmed V and J ends, which lost 5 bases and 0 bases, there was a span of 11 bases. Germline-derived CDR1 and CDR2 are SGHTA and FQGNSA. The CDR3 DNA is TGTGCCAGCAGCCCGGACAGTCTCTCTGGAAACACCATATATTTT. It encodes CASSPDSLSGNTIYF.

There are a few counts of this clone. The CDR3 loop is CASSQPRDRSYEQYF. As DNA, the CDR3 is TGCGCCAGCAGCCAACCCCGGGACAGGAGCTACGAGCAGTACTTC. The rearrangement links TRBV4-1 to TRBJ2-7, with TRBD1 identical over 8 bases. Germline V gene sequence: CDR1 MGHRA, CDR2 YSYEKL. The CDR3 totals 15 residues. V was pared by 2 bases and J by 3 bases, with 6 bases of the junction left unmatched.

Here the CDR3 DNA reads TGTGCCAGCTCCCCGTCGGGGGGCAGGTCGCTTAACGAGCAGTACTTC. Encoded protein: CASSPSGGRSLNEQYF. The chain uses TRBV18 and TRBJ2-7; weak D call: TRBD2 (7 bases). Trimming shortened V by 6 bases and J by 5 bases, and 23 bases separated the two germline ends. Per the germline V gene, CDR1 is KGHSH and CDR2 is LQKENI. The CDR3 runs 16 residues.

V and J are TRBV6-5 and TRBJ2-7; 7 bases are a match to TRBD1. This CDR3 spans 14 amino acids. The V segment lost 2 bases and the J segment 7 bases; nucleotides outside the gene matches: 8. Per the germline V gene, CDR1 is MNHEY and CDR2 is SVGAGI. The CDR3 DNA is TGTGCCAGCAGTTACAGACAGGGCTCGAAGGAGCAGTACTTC. This codes for CASSYRQGSKEQYF.

The rearrangement joins TRBV5-6 to TRBJ1-2; D is unresolved. The V gene's germline CDR1 is SGHDT and CDR2 YYEEEE. This CDR3 comprises 13 residues. V was trimmed by 4 bases and J by 0 bases, leaving 7 bases between them. CDR3 region: CASSPRPNYGYTF. As DNA, the CDR3 is TGTGCCAGCAGCCCTAGACCTAACTATGGCTACACCTTC.

The chain links TRBV11-2 to TRBJ2-2; a possible D gene is TRBD2 (5 bases). Trimming removed 0 bases from V and 6 bases from J, with 14 bases in between. The germline V gene encodes CDR1 SGHAT and CDR2 FQNNGV. The CDR3 totals 16 residues. CDR3 DNA: TGTGCCAGCAGCTTAGATCGCGTCACGAGGGCCGGGGAGCTGTTTTTT. It translates to CASSLDRVTRAGELFF.

The chain uses TRBV18 and TRBJ1-6, with 7 bases identical to TRBD1. Germline V gene data show CDR1 as KGHSH and CDR2 as LQKENI. The CDR3 contains 17 residues. After removal of 3 bases from V and 1 base from J, the junction contained 6 bases not matched to a gene. DNA of the CDR3: TGTGCCAGCTCACCCCGCCAGGGGGTTTCCTATAATTCACCCCTCCACTTT. This encodes CASSPRQGVSYNSPLHF.

This chain joins TRBV18 and TRBJ2-5; tentatively, D is TRBD1 (5 bases). This CDR3 contains 14 residues. V was shortened by 6 bases and J by 1 base, with 12 bases between the two germline ends. The germline V gene has CDR1 KGHSH and CDR2 LQKENI. The CDR3 DNA follows: TGTGCCAGCTCTCCTCGACAGATCCAAGAGACCCAGTACTTC. Its translation is CASSPRQIQETQYF.

V gene TRBV19 combines with J gene TRBJ1-2, with D tentatively TRBD1 (5 bases). Trimming took off 3 bases at V and 8 bases at J, with 13 bases between the two ends. The CDR3 has 13 residues. CDR1 is LNHDA, CDR2 SQIVND, per germline (reference sequence). CDR3 sequence (DNA): TGTGCCAGTAGTATCAGGGATTCGAGAGGCTACACCTTC. Amino acids: CASSIRDSRGYTF.

The chain combines TRBV7-8 with TRBJ2-7, with a possible D match to TRBD2 (5 bases). CDR3 length: 13 residues. Trimming stripped 3 bases from V and 3 bases from J, with 9 bases between. Germline assignment: CDR1 SGHVS and CDR2 FQNEAQ. The CDR3 coding sequence is TGTGCCAGCAGCTTGAGGGTGGGCTACGAGCAGTACTTC. Amino acid sequence: CASSLRVGYEQYF.

This clone occurred once. The rearrangement uses TRBV9 and TRBJ2-3; D is perhaps TRBD1 (6 bases). The CDR3 spans 14 residues. From germline, CDR1 is SGDLS and CDR2 YYNGEE. The ends were cut back, 3 bases at V and 3 bases at J, with 11 bases in the middle. The CDR3, as DNA: TGTGCCAGCAGCGGAAAAGGGGGTACAGATACGCAGTATTTT. This sequence encodes CASSGKGGTDTQYF.

The chain recombines TRBV5-1 with TRBJ2-3, with 9 bases aligning to TRBD2. The CDR3 consists of 16 residues. Germline V lookup: CDR1 SGHRS, CDR2 YFSETQ. The V gene end was trimmed by 0 bases and the J gene end by 3 bases; junction bases not matched to a gene: 5. The CDR3 here is CASSLVIAGATDTQYF. The CDR3 nucleotides read TGCGCCAGCAGCTTGGTGATAGCGGGAGCGACAGATACGCAGTATTTT.

This chain's CDR3 is CASRSAGGTDTQYF. CDR3 DNA sequence: TGCGCCAGCAGGTCAGCGGGGGGGACAGATACGCAGTATTTT. The chain joins TRBV10-1 to TRBJ2-3, with 10 nucleotides matching TRBD2. The CDR3 extends over 14 amino acids. The J segment lost 3 bases and the V segment lost 6 bases, leaving 3 bases of the junction unmatched. Germline values: CDR1 WNHNN, CDR2 SYGVQD (reference sequence).

The chain is built from TRBV4-2 and TRBJ1-3, with D perhaps matching TRBD1 (5 bases). V was cut by 0 bases and J by 1 base, with 13 bases left in between. Germline V lookup: CDR1 LGHNA, CDR2 YNFKEQ. The CDR3 length is 17 residues. CDR3 in amino acids: CASSQDPGARSGNTIYF. The CDR3 region has the DNA TGTGCCAGCAGCCAAGATCCTGGGGCGCGATCTGGAAACACCATATATTTT.

The V gene is TRBV27, the J gene TRBJ2-7; TRBD1 agrees at 7 bases. Losses at the gene ends were 5 bases for V and 9 bases for J; bases not matched to a gene: 16. Germline CDR1 is MNHEY and CDR2 is SMNVEV (reference sequence). The CDR3 sequence is 15 residues long. This chain's CDR3 is CASSPPDRRTVRQYF. The CDR3 DNA sequence: TGTGCCAGCAGTCCCCCGGACAGGCGGACGGTCCGGCAGTACTTC.